This entry features one T cell receptor beta chain sequence. The target antigen is unknown. The CDR3 is 17 amino acids. The germline V gene has CDR1 SEHNR and CDR2 FQNEAQ (reference sequence). J gave up 1 base and V 3 bases, and 4 bases lay outside the gene matches. Arm-PCR of CDR3 regions and iRepertoire HTBI primers were used to build TCR beta libraries. MiXCR was run by TCRdb on the multiplex PCR reads, yielding one entry per CDR3 protein. The sample lists 400,000 or so distinct CDR3 sequences, less than 25% occurring once. This sample was taken from a study of regulatory T cells in long-lasting Graves disease. This sample's time point: persistent/refractory GD, antithyroid drugs over 5 years with positive TRAb. PBMC-extracted RNA yielded the TCR library. General study findings and limits: Persistent patients shared more public clonotypes (about 3,000) than newly diagnosed patients (around 1,000).

This TCR was recovered from a female donor with Graves disease. V usage is TRBV7-9 and J usage is TRBJ2-6, with 9 positions matching TRBD1. The sample consisted of peripheral blood mononuclear cells (PBMCs), taken when the disease was refractory, from a patient treated with antithyroid drugs. As DNA, the CDR3 is TGTGCCAGCAGCTTGGGACAGGGACGGTCTGGGGCCAACGTCCTGACTTTC. Translation gives CASSLGQGRSGANVLTF.